The 18 T cell receptor beta chains presented below share a single source sample, sequenced in a study of T cells in Graves' hyperthyroidism and ophthalmopathy. Amplified regions were TCR beta CDR3 sequences from RNA transcripts. HTBI primers were employed in a first-round RT-PCR of the TCR CDR3. From the multiplex PCR reads, TCRdb called clonotypes with MiXCR, one entry per CDR3 protein. Found here are about 550,000 distinct CDR3 sequences, around 20% of them singletons; the top ten hold 26%. The sample was blood. These receptors came from a man aged 18 to 29 with Graves' hyperthyroidism.

The chain uses TRBV6-1 and TRBJ1-2, with 7 bases fitting TRBD1. V shed 5 bases and J 4 bases; nucleotides not matched to a gene: 13. The CDR3 length is 16 residues. The germline gives CDR1 MNHNS, CDR2 SASEGT. CDR3 nucleotide sequence: TGTGCCAGCAGTAGCCGGGACAGAAATCGCCGCTATGGCTACACCTTC. Protein: CASSSRDRNRRYGYTF.

The rearrangement joins TRBV20-1 to TRBJ1-1, with D possibly TRBD1 on 5 matching bases. CDR1 DFQATT and CDR2 SNEGSKA come from the germline V gene (reference sequence). V was cut by 1 base and J by 8 bases, with 17 bases left in between. The CDR3 has 14 residues. The CDR3 here is CSARGAGGRPEAFF. CDR3 in DNA: TGCAGTGCTAGAGGAGCCGGGGGACGGCCCGAAGCTTTCTTT.

The table lists this clonotype with many counts. The gene calls are TRBV29-1 and TRBJ1-2; D gene ambiguous. The CDR3 loop spans 12 amino acids. The V gene lost 4 bases and the J gene lost 0 bases, with 6 bases spanning the gap. Germline V gene lookup returns CDR1 SQVTM and CDR2 ANQGSEA. The CDR3 nucleotides are TGCAGCGTTGGAGGGACTAACTATGGCTACACCTTC. Protein: CSVGGTNYGYTF.

V usage is TRBV4-2 and J usage is TRBJ2-5, with TRBD2 matching over 7 bases. The CDR3 is made up of 16 amino acids. V gave up 4 bases and J gave up 4 bases; unmatched junction bases: 12. CDR1 LGHNA and CDR2 YNFKEQ come from the germline V gene. The chain's CDR3 is CASSPGGVGSPETQYF. The CDR3 nucleotides are TGTGCCAGCAGCCCGGGGGGAGTAGGGTCTCCAGAGACCCAGTACTTC.

This clonotype was detected only a few times. The chain joins TRBV28 to TRBJ1-4; 10 bases line up with TRBD1. Germline loops: CDR1 MDHEN, CDR2 SYDVKM. The CDR3 loop spans 15 amino acids. V shed 4 bases and J 11 bases; nucleotides not matched to a gene: 10. The CDR3 region is CASSSLGTGVDKLFF. DNA for the CDR3: TGTGCCAGCAGTTCCCTCGGGACAGGGGTTGACAAACTGTTTTTT.

This clonotype was observed many times. The J gene is TRBJ1-5, the V gene TRBV12-3 or TRBV12-4; D gene unclear. Deletions cut 2 bases from V and 5 bases from J, with 4 bases between. The CDR3 is made up of 12 amino acids. CDR3 DNA: TGTGCCAGCAGTTTAAGGGATCAGCCCCAGCATTTT. Translation gives CASSLRDQPQHF.

V is TRBV11-2 and J is TRBJ1-1; D gene uncertain. V gave up 3 bases and J gave up 0 bases, with 17 bases separating them. This CDR3 contains 17 residues. CDR1 is SGHAT, CDR2 FQNNGV, per germline. The CDR3 coding sequence is TGTGCCAGCAGCTTCCGGGGATCGTCGGCTGTGAACACTGAAGCTTTCTTT. It specifies CASSFRGSSAVNTEAFF.

The chain combines TRBV29-1 with TRBJ2-5; perhaps D is TRBD1 or TRBD2 (6 bases each). Deletions cut 5 bases from V and 2 bases from J, with 15 bases between. The CDR3 sequence is 14 residues long. Germline assignment: CDR1 SQVTM and CDR2 ANQGSEA. CDR3 loop: CSVKGGGLQETQYF. CDR3 nucleotide sequence: TGCAGCGTTAAGGGGGGCGGTCTTCAAGAGACCCAGTACTTC.

As regards this clonotype: One base away lies a much larger clone, so this may be a sequencing read error. The V call is TRBV6-1, the J call TRBJ2-2; TRBD1 agrees at 9 bases. In germline, CDR1 is MNHNS, CDR2 SASEGT. The CDR3 consists of 14 residues. The CDR3 DNA follows: TGTGCCAGCAGTAAAACAGGGGGCTCCGGGGAGCAGTTTTTT. Translating gives CASSKTGGSGEQFF.

This clonotype was seen at least ten times. The chain combines TRBV12-3 or TRBV12-4 with TRBJ1-5, with D hard to call. The ends were cut back, 7 bases at V and 0 bases at J, with 10 bases in the middle. The CDR3 covers 14 residues. DNA for the CDR3: TGTGCCAGCACGGCGCAATATAGCAATCAGCCCCAGCATTTT. As protein: CASTAQYSNQPQHF.

This clonotype occurred many times. This chain links TRBV27 with TRBJ2-5, with 11 bases lining up with TRBD1. Germline CDR1 MNHEY, CDR2 SMNVEV (reference sequence). This CDR3 is 14 amino acids long. V trimming: 5 bases; J trimming: 4 bases; junction bases outside the gene matches: 3. The CDR3 DNA reads TGTGCCAGCAGTAAAGGGACAGGGGGAGAGACCCAGTACTTC. This encodes CASSKGTGGETQYF.

This chain uses TRBV6-1 with TRBJ2-5, with unresolved D. The CDR3 is 14 amino acids. Trimming shortened V by 2 bases and J by 1 base, and 8 bases separated the two germline ends. Germline V CDR1 and CDR2: MNHNS, SASEGT. The chain's CDR3 is CASSETRAQETQYF. CDR3 nucleotides: TGTGCCAGCAGTGAAACACGGGCCCAAGAGACCCAGTACTTC.

This clonotype was seen at least ten times. V gene TRBV30 combines with J gene TRBJ2-7; D is uncertain. The ends were cut back, 2 bases at V and 2 bases at J, with 7 bases in the middle. This CDR3 has 12 amino acids. From germline, CDR1 is GTSNPN and CDR2 SVGIG (reference sequence). The CDR3 DNA follows: TGTGCCTGGAGTTTGCTCGCCTACGAGCAGTACTTC. Residues: CAWSLLAYEQYF. The variable domain in full, completed from reference TRBV30 and TRBJ2-7, reads SQTIHQWPATLVQPVGSPLSLECTVEGTSNPNLYWYRQAAGRGLQLLFYSVGIGQISSEVPQNLSASRPQDRQFILSSKKLLLSDSGFYLCAWSLLAYEQYFGPGTRLTVT.

The rearrangement uses TRBV12-5 and TRBJ2-7; D gene uncertain. CDR1 is LGHNT, CDR2 FRNRAP, per germline. The CDR3 totals 11 residues. V lost 5 bases to trimming and J lost 4 bases, with 6 bases between them. CDR3 bases: TGTGCTAGTGGTGTCGAATACGAGCAGTACTTC. It translates to CASGVEYEQYF.

The gene calls are TRBV4-1 and TRBJ1-3; D not resolved. CDR1 and CDR2 from the germline V gene are MGHRA and YSYEKL. The V end lost 8 bases, the J end lost 9 bases, and 14 bases lay between the germline ends. The CDR3 extends over 12 amino acids. CDR3 coding DNA: TGCGCCAGCGTCGCCCTGGACGGCACCATATATTTT. As protein: CASVALDGTIYF.

This clonotype appeared a few times. The V call is TRBV6-1, the J call TRBJ1-2; D is possibly TRBD1 (6 bases). Germline V gene data show CDR1 as MNHNS and CDR2 as SASEGT. The CDR3 has 12 amino acids. The V and J ends lost 5 bases and 7 bases respectively, with 11 bases between them. CDR3 bases: TGTGCCAGCAGTCCACGGGACACTGGCTACACCTTC. Protein product: CASSPRDTGYTF.

The rearrangement joins TRBV20-1 to TRBJ2-5, with D perhaps TRBD2 (6 bases). The CDR3 extends over 15 amino acids. V dropped 6 bases and J dropped 4 bases, with 21 bases sitting between them. Looked up from germline, CDR1 is DFQATT and CDR2 is SNEGSKA (reference sequence). CDR3 sequence: CSAPQSSDIGETQYF. The CDR3 DNA reads as TGCAGTGCCCCCCAGTCTAGCGATATAGGAGAGACCCAGTACTTC.

This clonotype has a count of ten or more. This chain links TRBV28 with TRBJ2-2; D may match TRBD1 or TRBD2 (5 bases each). This CDR3 spans 20 amino acids. Trimming left V 1 base short and J 0 bases short, with 21 bases between. CDR1 is MDHEN, CDR2 SYDVKM, per germline. The DNA for the CDR3 is TGTGCCAGCAGTTTATCGTTCAAGTGGGGGTTCCTATCGAACACCGGGGAGCTGTTTTTT. Its translation is CASSLSFKWGFLSNTGELFF.